A selection of T cell receptor beta chains follows, all from one sample in a study of T cell changes during pregnancy in multiple sclerosis. Sequenced by immunoSEQ multiplex PCR; TCRdb stores in-frame clones only, minus some. The data hold 70,000 to 100,000 clones, with over 85% observed a single time. Source: peripheral blood, taken in the first trimester of pregnancy. The receptors were sampled from a female donor with multiple sclerosis, enrolled in a pregnancy study. Each CDR3 is given with its conserved first and last residue. The D gene is left open where the match is weak.

-	TRBV4-2	TRBJ2-7	TGTGCCAGCAGCGAGGCGGGCCTCCCCCCCCACGAGCAGTACTTC	CASSEAGLPPHEQYF
TRBD1	TRBV5-8	TRBJ1-3	TGTGCCAGCAGTTCGCCCGGGACAGCCGGAAACACCATATATTTT	CASSSPGTAGNTIYF
-	TRBV5-5	TRBJ1-4	TGTGCCAGCAGTAGGGGTGCTAATGAAAAACTGTTTTTT	CASSRGANEKLFF
-	TRBV6-1	TRBJ1-2	TGTGCCAGCAGTGAACCATCGGGTGCGCGCTACACCTTC	CASSEPSGARYTF
TRBD2	TRBV9	TRBJ2-7	TGTGCCAGCAGCCCCGGGGGGTCCTACGAGCAGTACTTC	CASSPGGSYEQYF
-	TRBV5-1	TRBJ1-3	TGCGCCAGCCCAAGCAGGCTGGATGGAAACACCATATATTTT	CASPSRLDGNTIYF
-	TRBV7-3	TRBJ2-7	TGTGCCAGCAGCTTAGAGGCCGGAACCTCCTACGAGCAGTACTTC	CASSLEAGTSYEQYF
TRBD2	TRBV5-1	TRBJ2-7	TGCGCCAGCAGCTCACGAGTACTAGCGGGGCCTAATATCGAGCAGTACTTC	CASSSRVLAGPNIEQYF
TRBD1	TRBV7-2	TRBJ1-6	TGTGCCAGCAGCCTAAGACAGGGGGCAAACTCACCCCTCCACTTT	CASSLRQGANSPLHF
-	TRBV13	TRBJ1-1	TGTGCCAGCAGCTTAGGTGAGACTGAAGCTTTCTTT	CASSLGETEAFF
-	TRBV6-1	TRBJ1-1	TGTGCCAGCAGTGAAGTATGGGGACAAATAAGACCCACTGAAGCTTTCTTT	CASSEVWGQIRPTEAFF
-	TRBV5-1	TRBJ2-7	TGCGCCAGCAGCCTGAGCTCAGGGACCTACGAGCAGTACTTC	CASSLSSGTYEQYF